The T cell receptor (beta chain) described here comes from a study of OX40 agonist ivuxolimab in advanced cancers. Study as a whole: Males comprised approximately 84% of the group, whose mean age was approximately 62 years (range roughly 23 to 90).

Assay used: immunoSEQ multiplex PCR; TCRdb lists only in-frame clones, some missing. The sample lists about 64,000 clones, under 95% occurring once. The germline CDR1 and CDR2 sequences are MNHEY and SVGAGI. Between the trimmed V and J ends, which lost 6 bases and 3 bases, there was a span of 17 bases. The CDR3 is 15 residues long. Study-level points and caveats: Both CD4+ and CD8+ T cell populations in blood had undergone clonal expansion by week 6 at 0.1 to 3.0 mg/kg.

As concerns this clone: What it binds is unknown.

The sample here was CD4+ or CD8+ T cells sorted from blood, taken in a trial of the OX40 agonist ivuxolimab. The TCR originated in an adult with an advanced solid tumor such as melanoma, head and neck, liver or kidney cancer. V gene TRBV6-5 combines with J gene TRBJ1-2; perhaps TRBD1 as D (5 bases). CDR3 amino acids: CASSRAADSYYGYTF. The CDR3 DNA follows: TGTGCCAGCAGCCGCGCCGCTGACAGCTACTATGGCTACACCTTC.